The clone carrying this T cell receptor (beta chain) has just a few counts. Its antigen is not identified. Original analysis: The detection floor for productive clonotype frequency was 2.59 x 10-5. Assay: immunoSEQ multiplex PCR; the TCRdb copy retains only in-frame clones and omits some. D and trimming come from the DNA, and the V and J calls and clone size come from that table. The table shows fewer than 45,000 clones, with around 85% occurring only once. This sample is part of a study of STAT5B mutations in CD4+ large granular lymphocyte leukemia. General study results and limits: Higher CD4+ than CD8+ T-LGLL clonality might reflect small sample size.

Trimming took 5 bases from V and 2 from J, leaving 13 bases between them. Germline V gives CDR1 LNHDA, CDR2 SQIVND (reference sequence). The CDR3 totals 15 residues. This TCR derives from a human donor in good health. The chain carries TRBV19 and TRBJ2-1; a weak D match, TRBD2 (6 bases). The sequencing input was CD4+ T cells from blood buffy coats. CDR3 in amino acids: CASSWDSRTYNEQFF. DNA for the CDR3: TGTGCCAGTAGTTGGGACTCCCGCACCTACAATGAGCAGTTCTTC.